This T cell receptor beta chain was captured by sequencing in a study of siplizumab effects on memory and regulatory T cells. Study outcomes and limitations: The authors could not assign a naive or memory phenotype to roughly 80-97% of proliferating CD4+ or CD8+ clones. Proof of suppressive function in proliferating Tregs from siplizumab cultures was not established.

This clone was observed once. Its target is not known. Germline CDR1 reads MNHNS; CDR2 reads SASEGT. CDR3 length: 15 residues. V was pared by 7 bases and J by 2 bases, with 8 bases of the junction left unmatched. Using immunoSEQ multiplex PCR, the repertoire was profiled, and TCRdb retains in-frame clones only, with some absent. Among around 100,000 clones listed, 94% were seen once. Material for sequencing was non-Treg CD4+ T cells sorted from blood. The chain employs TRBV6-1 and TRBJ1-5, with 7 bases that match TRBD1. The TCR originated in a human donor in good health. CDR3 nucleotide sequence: TGTGCCAGCACGACAGGGCAGGGAGGCAATCAGCCCCAGCATTTT. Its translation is CASTTGQGGNQPQHF.